This T cell receptor beta chain is from a study of cytomegalovirus exposure and HLA in healthy donors. PCR was performed using 60 Vbeta and 13 Jbeta primers. Using immunoSEQ multiplex PCR, the repertoire was profiled, and TCRdb retains in-frame clones only, with some absent. The sample has roughly 110,000 clones, about 61% seen once. Germline V gene sequence: CDR1 SNHLY, CDR2 FYNNEI. Trimming took 6 bases from V and 5 from J; bases not matched to a gene: 8. This CDR3 spans 15 amino acids. Sequencing was done on a sample of PBMCs. The rearrangement uses TRBV2 and TRBJ2-5, with TRBD2 identical over 11 bases. The TCR sequence derives from a woman aged 30 to 39 in good health and CMV-seronegative. The CDR3 reads CASSATSGVGETQYF. For the CDR3, the DNA is TGTGCCAGCAGCGCGACTAGCGGGGTGGGGGAGACCCAGTACTTC.